The rows below give T cell receptor beta chains drawn from one sample of a study of response to subunit inactivated influenza vaccine. TCRdb re-derived calls from the RT-PCR reads in MiXCR, one entry per CDR3 protein. The table has 800,000 to 1,000,000 distinct CDR3 sequences, about 20% seen once; the top ten hold 10%. The sequencing used PBMCs from blood, collected more than 4 days after vaccination. The receptors were sampled from a man between 50 and 59 years old who received an inactivated influenza vaccine. Each CDR3 is given with its conserved first and last residue. Fields, in order: J gene, CDR3 length, clone size, D gene, V gene, CDR3 protein, CDR3 DNA. D genes are given only for firm matches. Only some rows state a clone size, as once, few, many or a class for expanded clones.

j_gene: TRBJ2-7; len: 14; abundance: few; d_gene: .; v_gene: TRBV4-3; CDR3aa: CASSPQGHRYEQYF; CDR3nt: TGCGCCAGCAGCCCACAGGGACACCGTTACGAGCAGTACTTC
j_gene: TRBJ1-1; len: 14; abundance: .; d_gene: .; v_gene: TRBV29-1; CDR3aa: CSVEQGWMNTEAFF; CDR3nt: TGCAGCGTTGAACAGGGGTGGATGAACACTGAAGCTTTCTTT
j_gene: TRBJ1-1; len: 15; abundance: .; d_gene: .; v_gene: TRBV7-2; CDR3aa: CASSLARTANTEAFF; CDR3nt: TGTGCCAGCAGCTTAGCGAGGACAGCTAACACTGAAGCTTTCTTT
j_gene: TRBJ1-5; len: 13; abundance: few; d_gene: .; v_gene: TRBV29-1; CDR3aa: CSVFDGGNQPQHF; CDR3nt: TGCAGCGTTTTTGACGGAGGTAATCAGCCCCAGCATTTT
j_gene: TRBJ2-7; len: 15; abundance: .; d_gene: .; v_gene: TRBV9; CDR3aa: CASSISAGTGGEQYF; CDR3nt: TGTGCCAGCAGCATATCAGCGGGTACCGGTGGGGAGCAGTACTTC
j_gene: TRBJ2-1; len: 11; abundance: .; d_gene: .; v_gene: TRBV6-2/TRBV6-3; CDR3aa: CASSYGGPTFF; CDR3nt: TGTGCCAGCAGTTATGGGGGACCAACATTCTTC
j_gene: TRBJ2-3; len: 14; abundance: few; d_gene: .; v_gene: TRBV6-4; CDR3aa: CASSAGSEADTQYF; CDR3nt: TGTGCCAGCAGTGCAGGGAGTGAGGCAGATACGCAGTATTTT
j_gene: TRBJ2-7; len: 16; abundance: .; d_gene: TRBD2; v_gene: TRBV20-1; CDR3aa: CSARDQLAGIFYEQYF; CDR3nt: TGCAGCGCTAGAGATCAACTAGCGGGAATTTTCTACGAGCAGTACTTC
j_gene: TRBJ2-3; len: 16; abundance: .; d_gene: .; v_gene: TRBV7-8; CDR3aa: CASSLTRGGRADTQYF; CDR3nt: TGTGCCAGCAGCCTAACGAGGGGGGGCAGGGCAGATACGCAGTATTTT
j_gene: TRBJ2-1; len: 15; abundance: .; d_gene: .; v_gene: TRBV9; CDR3aa: CASSERGGTRDEQFF; CDR3nt: TGTGCCAGCAGCGAGAGGGGCGGTACAAGGGATGAGCAGTTCTTC
j_gene: TRBJ1-1; len: 12; abundance: .; d_gene: .; v_gene: TRBV6-2/TRBV6-3; CDR3aa: CASNRRNTEAFF; CDR3nt: TGTGCCAGCAACAGAAGAAACACTGAAGCTTTCTTT
j_gene: TRBJ2-3; len: 14; abundance: .; d_gene: .; v_gene: TRBV6-2/TRBV6-3; CDR3aa: CASSPLVTTDTQYF; CDR3nt: TGTGCCAGCAGTCCCCTAGTGACCACGGATACGCAGTATTTT
j_gene: TRBJ2-3; len: 14; abundance: .; d_gene: .; v_gene: TRBV9; CDR3aa: CAGSGTHYTDTQYF; CDR3nt: TGTGCCGGCTCCGGGACACATTACACAGATACGCAGTATTTT
j_gene: TRBJ1-2; len: 16; abundance: .; d_gene: .; v_gene: TRBV4-1; CDR3aa: CASSQAQALGNYGYTF; CDR3nt: TGCGCCAGCAGCCAAGCCCAGGCGCTAGGCAACTATGGCTACACCTTC
j_gene: TRBJ1-5; len: 12; abundance: few; d_gene: .; v_gene: TRBV20-1; CDR3aa: CSAAISNQPQHF; CDR3nt: TGCAGTGCTGCTATTAGCAATCAGCCCCAGCATTTT
j_gene: TRBJ1-4; len: 13; abundance: few; d_gene: .; v_gene: TRBV2; CDR3aa: CASSVGQMLELFF; CDR3nt: TGTGCCAGCAGTGTCGGGCAGATGTTGGAACTGTTTTTT
j_gene: TRBJ2-3; len: 16; abundance: once; d_gene: TRBD1; v_gene: TRBV11-2; CDR3aa: CASSLVTGTGADTQYF; CDR3nt: TGTGCCAGCAGCTTAGTTACCGGGACAGGGGCAGATACGCAGTATTTT
j_gene: TRBJ2-2; len: 14; abundance: .; d_gene: TRBD1; v_gene: TRBV6-1; CDR3aa: CASWTGGRPGELFF; CDR3nt: TGTGCCAGCTGGACAGGGGGCAGACCCGGGGAGCTGTTTTTT
j_gene: TRBJ2-1; len: 15; abundance: few; d_gene: TRBD2; v_gene: TRBV2; CDR3aa: CASSEELAGHNEQFF; CDR3nt: TGTGCCAGCAGTGAAGAGCTAGCGGGCCACAATGAGCAGTTCTTC
j_gene: TRBJ1-6; len: 15; abundance: .; d_gene: .; v_gene: TRBV5-4; CDR3aa: CASSFPGSDNSPLHF; CDR3nt: TGTGCCAGCAGCTTCCCGGGATCAGATAATTCACCCCTCCACTTT
j_gene: TRBJ2-2; len: 13; abundance: .; d_gene: .; v_gene: TRBV13; CDR3aa: CASSPPLTGELFF; CDR3nt: TGTGCCAGCAGCCCGCCGCTAACCGGGGAGCTGTTTTTT
j_gene: TRBJ2-7; len: 13; abundance: .; d_gene: TRBD1; v_gene: TRBV20-1; CDR3aa: CSAREGQGGEQYF; CDR3nt: TGCAGTGCTCGCGAGGGACAGGGAGGCGAGCAGTACTTC
j_gene: TRBJ2-3; len: 16; abundance: .; d_gene: .; v_gene: TRBV5-1; CDR3aa: CASSLAGQGFPDTQYF; CDR3nt: TGCGCCAGCAGCTTGGCCGGGCAGGGGTTCCCAGATACGCAGTATTTT
j_gene: TRBJ2-2; len: 15; abundance: many; d_gene: .; v_gene: TRBV6-4; CDR3aa: CASSAGKGRPGELFF; CDR3nt: TGTGCCAGCAGCGCGGGGAAGGGTCGGCCCGGGGAGCTGTTTTTT
j_gene: TRBJ2-1; len: 15; abundance: few; d_gene: TRBD1; v_gene: TRBV24-1; CDR3aa: CATRQGQGVSNEQFF; CDR3nt: TGTGCCACCAGACAGGGACAGGGGGTGTCGAATGAGCAGTTCTTC
j_gene: TRBJ2-2; len: 15; abundance: .; d_gene: .; v_gene: TRBV5-1; CDR3aa: CASTRQVQNTGELFF; CDR3nt: TGCGCCAGCACCAGACAGGTTCAGAACACCGGGGAGCTGTTTTTT
j_gene: TRBJ2-7; len: 13; abundance: .; d_gene: TRBD2; v_gene: TRBV29-1; CDR3aa: CSVFGGRHPEQYF; CDR3nt: TGCAGCGTTTTCGGCGGGAGACATCCCGAGCAGTACTTC